This T cell receptor beta chain derives from a study of blood T cell repertoires in COVID-19. CDR3 length equals 12 residues. CDR1 is MNHNS and CDR2 is SASEGT in the germline V gene. V lost 2 bases and J lost 9, with 5 bases in between. The protocol was immunoSEQ multiplex PCR, while the TCRdb copy is restricted to in-frame clones and leaves out a portion. The sample carries about 24,000 clones, roughly 77% recorded once. This TCR was sampled from a woman aged 70 to 79 with COVID-19, enrolled during active disease. The chain carries TRBV6-1 and TRBJ1-6, with D unclear. The sequenced sample consisted of peripheral blood. This CDR3 reads CASSERGSPLHF. The DNA of the CDR3 is TGTGCCAGCAGTGAACGGGGTTCACCCCTCCACTTT.